This T cell receptor (beta chain) came from a study of blood T cell repertoires in COVID-19. The overall study: Both acute and convalescent COVID-19 samples were obtained from the United States, Italy and Spain. PBMCs, B-cell-depleted T cells, or T cells were the source of the cDNA or gDNA that made up the material.

Authors' processing steps: Using reference gene primer amplification, nucleated cell counts were estimated. Produced via immunoSEQ multiplex PCR; TCRdb's table is partial and in-frame only. That table gives V, J and clone size, and the DNA gave D and trimming. This table has around 300,000 clones, around 86% appearing once. This CDR3 has 15 amino acids. Trimming left V 0 bases short and J 2 bases short, with 11 bases between. Germline V CDR1 and CDR2: ENHRY, SYGVKD. Sequencing input: peripheral blood. This TCR was sampled from a human donor in a cohort sampled during active COVID-19. The chain employs TRBV10-3 and TRBJ2-7; D unclear. The CDR3 DNA reads TGTGCCATCAGTGAGTCGGGCCAGCTCACCTACGAGCAGTACTTC. Translation: CAISESGQLTYEQYF.